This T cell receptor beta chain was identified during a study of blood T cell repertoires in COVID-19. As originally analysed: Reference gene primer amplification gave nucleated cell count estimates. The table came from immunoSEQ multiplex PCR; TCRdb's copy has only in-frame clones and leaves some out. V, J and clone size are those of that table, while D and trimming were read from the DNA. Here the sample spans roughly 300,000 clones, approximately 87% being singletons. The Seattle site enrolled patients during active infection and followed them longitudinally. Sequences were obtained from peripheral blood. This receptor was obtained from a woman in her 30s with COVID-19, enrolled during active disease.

This CDR3 is CAIRGQVDNSPLHF. The CDR3 bases are TGTGCCATCAGGGGACAGGTGGATAATTCACCCCTCCACTTT. The V and J genes are TRBV10-3 and TRBJ1-6; 8 positions agree with TRBD1. CDR3 length: 14 amino acids. Looked up from germline, CDR1 is ENHRY and CDR2 is SYGVKD. With V trimmed by 6 bases and J by 5 bases, 3 bases remained unmatched.